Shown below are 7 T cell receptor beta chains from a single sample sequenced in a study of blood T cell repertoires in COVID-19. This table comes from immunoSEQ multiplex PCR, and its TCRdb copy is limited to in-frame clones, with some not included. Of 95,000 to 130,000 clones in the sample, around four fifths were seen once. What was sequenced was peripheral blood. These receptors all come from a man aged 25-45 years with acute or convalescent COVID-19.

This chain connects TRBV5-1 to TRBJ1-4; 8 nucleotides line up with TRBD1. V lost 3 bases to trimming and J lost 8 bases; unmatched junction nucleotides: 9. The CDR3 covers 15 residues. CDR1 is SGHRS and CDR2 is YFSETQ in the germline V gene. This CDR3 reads CASSSGGQGREKLFF. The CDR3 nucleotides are TGCGCCAGCAGCTCGGGCGGACAGGGTCGCGAAAAACTGTTTTTT.

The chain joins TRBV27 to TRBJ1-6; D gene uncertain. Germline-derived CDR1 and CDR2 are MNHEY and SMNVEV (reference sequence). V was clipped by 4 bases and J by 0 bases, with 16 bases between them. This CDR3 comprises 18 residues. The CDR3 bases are TGTGCCAGCAGTTCCCGGACTGCCCCTCGCTCCTATAATTCACCCCTCCACTTT. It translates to CASSSRTAPRSYNSPLHF.

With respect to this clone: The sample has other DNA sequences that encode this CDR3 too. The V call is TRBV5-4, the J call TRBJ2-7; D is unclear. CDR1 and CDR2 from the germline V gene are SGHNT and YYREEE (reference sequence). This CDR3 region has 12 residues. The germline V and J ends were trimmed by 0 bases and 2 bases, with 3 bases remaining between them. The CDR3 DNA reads TGTGCCAGCAGCTTGGATACCTACGAGCAGTACTTC. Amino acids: CASSLDTYEQYF. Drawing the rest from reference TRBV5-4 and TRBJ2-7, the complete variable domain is ETGVTQSPTHLIKTRGQQVTLRCSSQSGHNTVSWYQQALGQGPQFIFQYYREEENGRGNFPPRFSGLQFPNYSSELNVNALELDDSALYLCASSLDTYEQYFGPGTRLTVT.

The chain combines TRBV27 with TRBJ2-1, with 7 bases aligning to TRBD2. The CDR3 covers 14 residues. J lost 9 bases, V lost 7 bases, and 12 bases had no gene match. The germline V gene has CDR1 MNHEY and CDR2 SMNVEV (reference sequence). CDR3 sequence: CASTLSGPGGEQFF. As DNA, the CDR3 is TGTGCCAGCACCCTTAGCGGGCCGGGAGGTGAGCAGTTCTTC.

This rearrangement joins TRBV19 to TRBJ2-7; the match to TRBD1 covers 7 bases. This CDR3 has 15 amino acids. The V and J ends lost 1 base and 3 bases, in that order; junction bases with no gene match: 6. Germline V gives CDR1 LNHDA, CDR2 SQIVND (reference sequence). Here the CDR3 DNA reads TGTGCCAGTAGTATAGGCTCGGGACAGTACTACGAGCAGTACTTC. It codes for CASSIGSGQYYEQYF.

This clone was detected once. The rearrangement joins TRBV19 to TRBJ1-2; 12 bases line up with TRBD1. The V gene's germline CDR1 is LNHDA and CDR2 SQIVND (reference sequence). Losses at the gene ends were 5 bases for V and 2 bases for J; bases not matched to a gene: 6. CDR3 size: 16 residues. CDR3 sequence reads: CASSLAGTGGNYGYTF. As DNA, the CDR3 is TGTGCCAGTAGTCTGGCCGGGACAGGGGGCAACTATGGCTACACCTTC.

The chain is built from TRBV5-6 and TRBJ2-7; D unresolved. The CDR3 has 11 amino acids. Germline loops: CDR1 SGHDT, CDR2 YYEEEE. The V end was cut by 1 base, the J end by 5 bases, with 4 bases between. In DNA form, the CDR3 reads TGTGCCAGCAGCTTGATAGACGAGCAGTACTTC. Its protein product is CASSLIDEQYF.